This T cell receptor beta chain was captured in a study of OX40 agonist ivuxolimab in advanced cancers. Study-level background: Patients were treated with ivuxolimab, an agonistic anti-OX40 (CD134) antibody. Partial responses occurred in Three dose-escalation patients, one with hepatocellular carcinoma and two with cutaneous melanoma.

General observations from the study: The average count of expanded clones was higher among CD8+ T cells than among CD4+.

A note on this clone: Its antigen is unknown.

The germline V gene encodes CDR1 SGDLS and CDR2 YYNGEE. V lost 7 bases and J 7 bases, leaving 15 bases between the germline ends. This CDR3 is 13 amino acids long. Researchers took blood at baseline, on cycle 4 day 1, and on cycle 7 day 1. The data were produced by immunoSEQ multiplex PCR, yet TCRdb's version contains in-frame clones alone and is incomplete. The table lists approximately 84,000 clones, 85% to 95% of them singletons. The clonotype was recovered from an adult with an advanced solid tumor such as melanoma, head and neck, liver or kidney cancer. This rearrangement joins TRBV9 to TRBJ2-1; no clear D gene. The sequencing used CD4+ or CD8+ T cells sorted from blood, collected in a trial of the OX40 agonist ivuxolimab. The CDR3 DNA reads as TGTGCCAGCGGGCAGGTCAACCGGAATGAGCAGTTCTTC. As protein: CASGQVNRNEQFF.